This T cell receptor (beta chain) was sequenced in a study of Graves' ophthalmopathy and Graves' hyperthyroidism. The CDR3 is 17 residues long. The germline gives CDR1 SGHRS, CDR2 YFSETQ. V lost 1 base and J lost 2, with 17 bases in between. The study amplified TCR beta CDR3 regions using RNA transcripts. HTBI primers were employed in first-round RT-PCR, then a second-round multiplex PCR followed. TCRdb re-analysed the multiplex PCR reads in MiXCR, keeping a single row per CDR3 protein. Here the sample spans over a million distinct CDR3 sequences, about 40% being singletons. V gene TRBV5-1 combines with J gene TRBJ2-3; D is perhaps TRBD2 (6 bases). This sequence was found in an adult man with Graves' hyperthyroidism. The sequenced sample was peripheral blood or thyroid tissue (not recorded which). For the CDR3, the DNA is TGCGCCAGCAGCTTGTTGGCATTAGCGGCTTTCACAGATACGCAGTATTTT. Encoded protein: CASSLLALAAFTDTQYF.